The 7 T cell receptor beta chains reported below all come from one sample, sequenced in a study of technical replicates of blood from a handful of donors. Clones were sequenced by immunoSEQ multiplex PCR, and TCRdb holds only the in-frame ones, with some missing. Of approximately 52,000 clones listed, approximately 90% were seen once; the top ten hold 3% to 4%. Source material: PBMCs. The source of these receptors is a human donor in good health. Some clones in this sample may be carry-over from other donors' samples.

This clone appeared once. V gene TRBV7-6 combines with J gene TRBJ1-5; D unresolved. Trimming cost V 1 base and J 3 bases, with 7 bases left between them. The CDR3 is 14 amino acids. Germline V gene data show CDR1 as SGHVS and CDR2 as FNYEAQ. In nucleotides, the CDR3 is TGTGCCAGCAGCTTAGAACAGAACAATCAGCCCCAGCATTTT. This encodes CASSLEQNNQPQHF.

This clone was seen only once. This sequence joins TRBV4-1 and TRBJ2-5; D unresolved. Deletions cut 1 base from V and 0 bases from J, with 6 bases between. The CDR3 has 14 amino acids. Per germline, CDR1 MGHRA and CDR2 YSYEKL. The CDR3 DNA follows: TGCGCCAGCAGCCAAGGACTGGACCAAGAGACCCAGTACTTC. Amino acids: CASSQGLDQETQYF.

The V gene is TRBV6-4, the J gene TRBJ2-3; TRBD2 matches 10 bases. The germline V gene encodes CDR1 MRHNA and CDR2 SNTAGT. V shed 6 bases and J 1 base; nucleotides not matched to a gene: 4. The CDR3 loop spans 15 amino acids. For the CDR3, the DNA is TGTGCCAGCAGCCCCGGGACTAGCGGCACAGATACGCAGTATTTT. Protein product: CASSPGTSGTDTQYF.

The gene calls are TRBV10-1 and TRBJ1-1; 9 nucleotides match TRBD1. Germline V CDR1 and CDR2: WNHNN, SYGVQD (reference sequence). J lost 1 base, V lost 8 bases, and 2 bases had no gene match. The CDR3 contains 13 residues. CDR3 sequence: CASRTGANTEAFF. The CDR3 bases are TGCGCCAGCCGGACAGGGGCGAACACTGAAGCTTTCTTT.

The rearrangement uses TRBV4-2 and TRBJ1-4; TRBD1 might be the D (6 bases). The CDR3 runs to 17 residues. The germline V and J ends were trimmed by 1 base and 4 bases, with 16 bases remaining between them. Germline CDR1 LGHNA, CDR2 YNFKEQ. The CDR3 region is CASSQGVRFRGNEKLFF. In DNA, the CDR3 is TGTGCCAGCAGCCAAGGTGTTAGGTTCAGGGGTAATGAAAAACTGTTTTTT.

This clone was seen a handful of times. The chain has TRBV6-1 and TRBJ1-5; the match to TRBD1 covers 9 bases. Trimming took 10 bases from V and 4 from J; bases not matched to a gene: 8. There are 14 residues in the CDR3. Germline V lookup: CDR1 MNHNS, CDR2 SASEGT. The CDR3 protein is CATGTGLTNQPQHF. The CDR3 bases are TGTGCCACCGGGACAGGGCTTACTAATCAGCCCCAGCATTTT.

The V and J genes are TRBV4-1 and TRBJ2-7; 7 nucleotides line up with TRBD1. The CDR3 covers 16 residues. The J segment lost 1 base and the V segment lost 0 bases, leaving 6 bases of the junction unmatched. Germline V gene sequence: CDR1 MGHRA, CDR2 YSYEKL. CDR3 DNA sequence: TGCGCCAGCAGCCAAGATTTCCCAGGGGGATCCTACGAGCAGTACTTC. Its translation: CASSQDFPGGSYEQYF.